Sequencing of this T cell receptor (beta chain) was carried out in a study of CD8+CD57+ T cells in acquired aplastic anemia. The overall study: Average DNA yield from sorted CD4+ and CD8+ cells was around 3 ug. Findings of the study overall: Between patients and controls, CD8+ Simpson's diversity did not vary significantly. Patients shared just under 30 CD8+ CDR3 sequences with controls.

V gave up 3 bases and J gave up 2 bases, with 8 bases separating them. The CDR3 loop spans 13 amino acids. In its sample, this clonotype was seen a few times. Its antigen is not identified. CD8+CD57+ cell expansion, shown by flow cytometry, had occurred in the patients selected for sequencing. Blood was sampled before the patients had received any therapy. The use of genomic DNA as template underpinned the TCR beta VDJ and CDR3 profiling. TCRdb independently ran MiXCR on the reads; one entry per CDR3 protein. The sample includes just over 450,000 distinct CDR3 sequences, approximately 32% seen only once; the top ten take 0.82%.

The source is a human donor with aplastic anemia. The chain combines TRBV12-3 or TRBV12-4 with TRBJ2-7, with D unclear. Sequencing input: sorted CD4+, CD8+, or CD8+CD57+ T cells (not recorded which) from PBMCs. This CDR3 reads CASSFGGPYEQYF. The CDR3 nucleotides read TGTGCCAGCAGTTTTGGTGGCCCCTACGAGCAGTACTTC.